This TCR beta chain was recovered during a study of Graves' ophthalmopathy and Graves' hyperthyroidism. Whole-study results and caveats: Most expanded thyroid clonotypes above 0.001 frequency also appeared in blood.

In this sample, this clonotype turned up many times. The antigen is not known. Trimming took off 7 bases at V and 4 bases at J, with 13 bases between the two ends. The CDR3 runs to 12 residues. Germline CDR1 reads SQVTM; CDR2 reads ANQGSEA. The authors amplified TCR beta CDR3 regions, and they did so from RNA transcripts for repertoire sequencing. The authors performed first-round RT-PCR with HTBI primers and then a second-round multiplex PCR. MiXCR, run by TCRdb on the multiplex PCR reads, gives a single entry per CDR3 protein. The sample carries roughly 380,000 distinct CDR3 sequences, 15% recorded once.

The clonotype was recovered from a woman aged 18-35 years with stable Graves' hyperthyroidism. The V and J genes are TRBV29-1 and TRBJ1-1; no firm D call. The material sequenced was peripheral blood. CDR3 residues: CSARRLSTEAFF. In DNA form, the CDR3 reads TGCAGCGCCCGACGATTATCCACTGAAGCTTTCTTT.